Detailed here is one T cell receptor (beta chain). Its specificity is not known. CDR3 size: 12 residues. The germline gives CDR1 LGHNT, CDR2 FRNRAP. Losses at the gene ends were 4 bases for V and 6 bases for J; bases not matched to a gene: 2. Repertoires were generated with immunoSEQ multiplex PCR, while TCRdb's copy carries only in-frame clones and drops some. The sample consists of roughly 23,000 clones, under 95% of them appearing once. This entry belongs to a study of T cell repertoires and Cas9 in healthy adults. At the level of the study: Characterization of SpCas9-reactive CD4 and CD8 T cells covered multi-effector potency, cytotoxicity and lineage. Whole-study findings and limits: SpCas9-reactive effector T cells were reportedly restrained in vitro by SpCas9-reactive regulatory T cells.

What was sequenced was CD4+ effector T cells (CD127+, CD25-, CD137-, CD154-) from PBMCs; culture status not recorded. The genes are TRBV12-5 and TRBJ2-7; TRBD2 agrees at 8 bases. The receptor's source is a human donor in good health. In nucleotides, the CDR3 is TGTGCTAGTGGTTCCGCGGGGGGCGAGCAGTACTTC. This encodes CASGSAGGEQYF.